The sample holds a few counts of the clone carrying this TCR beta chain. Its antigen is currently unknown. The CDR3 totals 11 residues. Trimming took off 4 bases at V and 1 base at J, with 4 bases between the two ends. Looked up from germline, CDR1 is SQVTM and CDR2 is ANQGSEA. The source of the sample is a study of OX40 agonist ivuxolimab in advanced cancers. Repertoires were generated with immunoSEQ multiplex PCR, while TCRdb's copy carries only in-frame clones and drops some. This table has 80,000 or so clones, more than 70% appearing once. Study-level findings and limits: On average, CD8+ T cells showed a greater number of expanded clones than CD4+.

The sample in question was CD4+ or CD8+ T cells sorted from blood, obtained in a trial of the OX40 agonist ivuxolimab. V is TRBV29-1 and J is TRBJ2-5, with D uncertain. The TCR was taken from an adult with an advanced solid tumor such as melanoma, head and neck, liver or kidney cancer. The CDR3 loop reads CSVAGQETQYF. In DNA form, the CDR3 reads TGCAGCGTTGCAGGCCAAGAGACCCAGTACTTC.